This T cell receptor beta chain appears in the sequencing data of a study of T cell repertoires in cytomegalovirus infection. Study-wide results and caveats: Carriage of CMV together with the relevant HLA was identifiable through cumulative public TCR beta family frequency. HLA-C-restricted CMV clonotypes gave the most frequent clonotype in two of eight donors.

TCRdb re-called the reads with MiXCR, one entry per CDR3 protein. There are approximately 910,000 distinct CDR3 sequences in the sample; roughly a third occur only once, and roughly 12% lies in the top ten. On this clonotype: Its antigen remains unknown.

This CDR3 contains 16 residues. V dropped 6 bases and J dropped 4; count of bases not matched to a gene: 10. Germline CDR1 SEHNR, CDR2 FQNEAQ (reference sequence). This sample comprised cultured CD8+ T cells from PBMCs, obtained from culture after CMV antigen stimulation. V gene TRBV7-9 combines with J gene TRBJ1-4; TRBD1 aligns across 8 bases. The receptor's source is a human donor in good health (CMV status not recorded). Some clones in this sample may be carry-over from other donors' samples. CDR3 region: CASRPPGTGHNEKLFF. The CDR3 region has the DNA TGTGCCAGCAGGCCCCCCGGGACAGGACATAATGAAAAACTGTTTTTT.